Listed below are T cell receptor beta chains from one sample, sequenced in a study of shared T cell receptors in the human thymus. Using immunoSEQ multiplex PCR, the repertoire was profiled, and TCRdb retains in-frame clones only, with some absent. This sample has a few hundred thousand clones; 85% to 95% occur once, and the top ten carry roughly 0.021%. Sequenced input: thymocytes. The receptors here all came from a human donor. Each CDR3 is given with its conserved first and last residue. D genes are given only for firm matches. Rows may omit the clone size; those that give it use once, few, many or a size class.

j_gene	d_gene	len	v_gene	abundance	CDR3nt	CDR3aa
TRBJ1-2	-	16	TRBV10-3	once	TGTGCCATCAGTGAGCTCCCCCCCCCGGGGGAGTATGGCTACACCTTC	CAISELPPPGEYGYTF
TRBJ2-2	-	13	TRBV7-8	-	TGTGCCAGCAGCTTAGGGACCCCCGGGGAGCTGTTTTTT	CASSLGTPGELFF
TRBJ2-2	-	16	TRBV27	-	TGTGCCAGCAGTTACAGTAAGAACCCCTACACCGGGGAGCTGTTTTTT	CASSYSKNPYTGELFF
TRBJ2-3	-	13	TRBV6-6	once	TGTGCCAGCATCCTTAGCCGCACAGATACGCAGTATTTT	CASILSRTDTQYF
TRBJ1-5	-	14	TRBV9	few	TGTGCCAGCAGCTGTTCAGATAGCAATCAGCCCCAGCATTTT	CASSCSDSNQPQHF
TRBJ2-3	TRBD2	14	TRBV19	-	TGTGCCAGTAGTACACTAGCGCGCACAGATACGCAGTATTTT	CASSTLARTDTQYF
TRBJ2-7	-	13	TRBV28	-	TGTGCCAGCAGTTTATTGTACACCAACGAGCAGTACTTC	CASSLLYTNEQYF
TRBJ2-1	-	14	TRBV10-3	-	TGTGCCACTCAGGCGAACCGTAATTACAATGAGCAGTTCTTC	CATQANRNYNEQFF
TRBJ2-1	TRBD1	15	TRBV14	-	TGTGCCAGCAGCCACACCGGGACAGGGTGGAATGAGCAGTTCTTC	CASSHTGTGWNEQFF
TRBJ2-4	TRBD2	19	TRBV11-2	-	TGTGCCAGCAGCTATTTACGGGGACTAGCGCGACTAGCCAAAAACATTCAGTACTTC	CASSYLRGLARLAKNIQYF
TRBJ1-1	-	15	TRBV19	-	TGTGCCAGTACCCCCCTGGGGCAGGGACACGCTGAAGCTTTCTTT	CASTPLGQGHAEAFF
TRBJ2-4	-	15	TRBV14	-	TGTGCCAGCAGCCGAAAGGACGGGGCCAAAAACATTCAGTACTTC	CASSRKDGAKNIQYF
TRBJ2-7	-	15	TRBV28	-	TGTGCCAGCTCACAGGAGGGTCGGTTGTATTGCGAGCAGTACTTC	CASSQEGRLYCEQYF
TRBJ1-1	-	14	TRBV5-6	-	TGTGCCAGCAGCTTGGCCCGCCTCCGGACTGAAGCTTTCTTT	CASSLARLRTEAFF
TRBJ2-3	-	14	TRBV6-4	-	TGTGCCAGCAGTGAACTAGGCGGCACAGATACGCAGTATTTT	CASSELGGTDTQYF
TRBJ2-7	TRBD1	16	TRBV27	-	TGTGCCAGCAGTTCATATCGACAGGGGGTACAGTACGAGCAGTACTTC	CASSSYRQGVQYEQYF
TRBJ2-2	TRBD2	18	TRBV7-2	-	TGTGCCAGCAGCTTAGCCCTATTCTTAGCGGGGGCGAGGAGGGAGCTGTTTTTT	CASSLALFLAGARRELFF
TRBJ1-5	-	12	TRBV19	-	TGTGCCAGTAGCCCCGGGAATCAGCCCCAGCATTTT	CASSPGNQPQHF
TRBJ2-7	-	16	TRBV25-1	-	TGTGCCAGCAGTTTCGATGGACAGGGAGGGACCTACGAGCAGTACTTC	CASSFDGQGGTYEQYF
TRBJ2-1	TRBD2	15	TRBV29-1	-	TGCAGCGTTGAAGGTACTAGCGAAGGGGAATGTGAGCAGTTCTTC	CSVEGTSEGECEQFF
TRBJ2-1	TRBD2	17	TRBV6-4	-	TGTGCCAGCAGTGACTCACTAGCGGGAGTCTCCTACAATGAGCAGTTCTTC	CASSDSLAGVSYNEQFF
TRBJ2-1	TRBD1	18	TRBV29-1	-	TGCAGCGTTGAAGAAGGCGGGACAGGGGCCTACTCCTACAATGAGCAGTTCTTC	CSVEEGGTGAYSYNEQFF
TRBJ2-7	TRBD2	13	TRBV27	-	TGTGCCAGCAGTTTTAGCGGGATCTACGAGCAGTACTTC	CASSFSGIYEQYF
TRBJ1-6	-	13	TRBV7-6	-	TGTGCCAGCAGCTTAGCGCACGGATCACCCCTCCACTTT	CASSLAHGSPLHF
TRBJ2-3	TRBD1	18	TRBV28	-	TGTGCCAGCAGTTTATGCCAGGGGGAGACAGTGAGGGGAGATACGCAGTATTTT	CASSLCQGETVRGDTQYF
TRBJ1-2	-	15	TRBV28	-	TGTGCCAGCAGTTTACCACCCAGGGTTGGCTATGGCTACACCTTC	CASSLPPRVGYGYTF
TRBJ2-1	TRBD2	18	TRBV10-3	-	TGTGCCACTGCGAGCCTAGCGGGAGGGCCGGGGACCTACAATGAGCAGTTCTTC	CATASLAGGPGTYNEQFF
TRBJ2-7	TRBD1	19	TRBV6-1	few	TGTGCCAGCAGTGAAGAAGAAGGGGACAGGGGGTTGGATGGCTACGAGCAGTACTTC	CASSEEEGDRGLDGYEQYF
TRBJ1-1	TRBD1	17	TRBV5-4	-	TGTGCCAGCAGCCGTAACAGGGGGCTAGGCTATAACACTGAAGCTTTCTTT	CASSRNRGLGYNTEAFF
TRBJ2-7	-	15	TRBV27	once	TGTGCCAGCAGTTTGTCCTTTGAAATGTCCTACGAGCAGTACTTC	CASSLSFEMSYEQYF
TRBJ2-7	TRBD1	15	TRBV27	-	TGTGCCAGCAGTTGGGGGACAGGGGGTGGTTACGAGCAGTACTTC	CASSWGTGGGYEQYF
TRBJ2-1	-	13	TRBV28	once	TGTGCCAGCAGCGCCACAGGGTGGAATGAGCAGTTCTTC	CASSATGWNEQFF
TRBJ2-7	-	14	TRBV7-2	-	TGTGCCAGCAGCTTAGGCAGGGATACCTACGAGCAGTACTTC	CASSLGRDTYEQYF
TRBJ1-5	-	17	TRBV27	-	TGTGCCAGCAGTTTAGGGGGTGGGCAGTTGGGGTTTCAGCCCCAGCATTTT	CASSLGGGQLGFQPQHF
TRBJ1-2	-	15	TRBV6-1	-	TGTGCCAGCAGTCCGACTAAGGGGGGCGGCTATGGCTACACCTTC	CASSPTKGGGYGYTF
TRBJ2-6	-	17	TRBV4-1	-	TGCGCCAGCAGCCAAGATTGGAACAGCTCTGGGGCCAACGTCCTGACTTTC	CASSQDWNSSGANVLTF